This T cell receptor beta chain originates from a study of T-cell memory formation after mild COVID-19. TCRdb reprocessed the 5' RACE reads via MiXCR and lists one record per CDR3 protein. The top ten hold around a fifth of the sample, which has approximately 350,000 distinct CDR3 sequences, approximately 15% seen once. The germline V and J ends were trimmed by 6 bases and 5 bases, with 10 bases remaining between them. Germline values: CDR1 DFQATT, CDR2 SNEGSKA (reference sequence). This CDR3 comprises 11 residues. This chain connects TRBV20-1 to TRBJ1-1; the D is unclear. This sequence originates from a man in his late teens or twenties who had mild COVID-19 (a few samples of this study predate the infection). Cell type and time point are not known. The sample was PBMCs or a T cell subset sorted from them (not recorded which). CDR3 DNA: TGCAGTGCCCGGCTCGCGACTGAAGCTTTCTTT. Encoded protein: CSARLATEAFF.